This is a list of T cell receptor beta chains from one sample in a study of blood T cell repertoires in COVID-19. The protocol was immunoSEQ multiplex PCR, while the TCRdb copy is restricted to in-frame clones and leaves out a portion. The data contain a few hundred thousand clones, about 86% of them singletons. What was sequenced was peripheral blood. The origin of the receptors is a man between 18 and 29 years old with active or convalescent COVID-19. The conserved cysteine and the conserved F or W are not part of the CDR3 here.

v_gene	j_gene	CDR3aa
TRBV6-5	TRBJ2-1	ASFDRGQNEQF
TRBV5-1	TRBJ2-3	ASIPGLYDTDTQY
TRBV5-1	TRBJ1-1	ASSLGTQGAGEAF
TRBV24-1	TRBJ2-1	ATSDTRRGTEYNEQF
TRBV6-1	TRBJ1-5	ASSEGDFNQPQH
TRBV5-1	TRBJ2-1	ASSLEPGRSYNEQF
TRBV27	TRBJ1-2	ASGTREYYGYT
TRBV7-9	TRBJ2-7	ASSLGDKTYEQY
TRBV11-3	TRBJ1-1	ASSRDREAEAF
TRBV5-1	TRBJ1-1	ASSPPSQNEAF
TRBV7-9	TRBJ2-5	ASSYGQGEGETQY
TRBV2	TRBJ2-5	ATMRGKGAQY
TRBV4-2	TRBJ1-1	ASSQVGTATEAF
TRBV10-3	TRBJ2-7	AISESNSWYEQY
TRBV9	TRBJ2-7	ASSPRGGNNYEQY
TRBV5-1	TRBJ2-1	ASRASDNEQF
TRBV24-1	TRBJ2-3	ATRAGGLTDTQY
TRBV7-3	TRBJ2-5	ASSRGGGETQY
TRBV7-2	TRBJ2-2	ASSLLSGAGANTGELF
TRBV30	TRBJ2-1	AWSGGRANEQF
TRBV12-3/TRBV12-4	TRBJ2-5	ASSLGRYGTQY
TRBV4-3	TRBJ2-5	ASSQGSWQAAETQY
TRBV18	TRBJ1-3	ASSPPGWNTIY
TRBV7-9	TRBJ1-2	ASSLDANHYGYT
TRBV27	TRBJ1-2	ASSPSQGAGYT
TRBV27	TRBJ1-6	ASSLEPIGALH
TRBV3-1/TRBV3-2	TRBJ1-2	ASSQDRGDGYT
TRBV6-1	TRBJ2-7	ASSVVSGGGRLHEQY
TRBV21-1	TRBJ2-2	ASSKGGGSGGGELF
TRBV3-1/TRBV3-2	TRBJ1-3	ASSQDFSGNTIY
TRBV9	TRBJ2-1	ASSVVSGGADEQF
TRBV29-1	TRBJ1-4	SVQWEKLF
TRBV30	TRBJ1-4	AWRQGLGYEKLF
TRBV7-9	TRBJ1-2	ASSLATANYGYT
TRBV12-3/TRBV12-4	TRBJ2-1	ASRAQGEEQF
TRBV24-1	TRBJ1-5	ATSGSYSNQPQH
TRBV7-2	TRBJ2-2	ASTRKWGPWTGELF
TRBV2	TRBJ1-5	ASRAVDSNQPQH
TRBV9	TRBJ2-3	ASSVTGERSDTQY
TRBV7-9	TRBJ1-1	ASSYHTGLNTEAF
TRBV5-5	TRBJ2-7	ASSLTGDEQY
TRBV7-9	TRBJ1-1	ASSYNPRTEAF